This T cell receptor beta chain was sequenced during a study of shared clonotypes between healthy human individuals. Turning to the study itself: Donors consisted of a couple of women and three men between 18 and 49.

To note about this clone: Antigen specificity is unknown.

Naive CD8 cells comprised CD45RO-negative, CCR7-positively selected cells, excluding terminally differentiated effector memory CD45RA+ cells. All participating donors were Caucasian adults from Nashville, Tennessee. Study findings and constraints: An effect of sequencing depth on clonotype sharing among donors was expected. The generation probabilities recorded for non-shared clonotypes fell below those of clonotypes shared by all four donors.

Clones were read by immunoSEQ multiplex PCR, and TCRdb kept only the in-frame ones, dropping some. The data hold about 1,800,000 clones, with about 95% observed a single time. J was trimmed by 5 bases and V by 4 bases; bases with no gene match: 11. The CDR3 spans 16 residues. Germline V gives CDR1 MNHNY, CDR2 SVGAGI (reference sequence). Sequenced: naive CD8+ T cells sorted from blood. The TCR sequence derives from a man aged 18 to 35 in good health. The rearrangement joins TRBV6-6 to TRBJ2-1; 7 positions match TRBD2. The CDR3 region has the DNA TGTGCCAGCAGTTCCGGACTAGTGGGGGACCACAATGAGCAGTTCTTC. It yields the protein CASSSGLVGDHNEQFF.